This T cell receptor beta chain comes out of a study of blood T cell repertoires in COVID-19. Study context: T cells, B-cell-depleted T cells, or PBMCs provided the cDNA or gDNA that served as material.

The germline gives CDR1 SGHNT, CDR2 YENEEA. V lost 5 bases, J lost 1 base, and 13 bases stayed unmatched. The CDR3 has 17 amino acids. This clone was counted ten times or more. The data were produced by immunoSEQ multiplex PCR, yet TCRdb's version contains in-frame clones alone and is incomplete. The sample shows about 340,000 clones, approximately 82% of them seen only once. This sequence originates from a man younger than 40 with active or convalescent COVID-19. Sequencing was carried out using peripheral blood. V gene TRBV11-3 combines with J gene TRBJ1-1, with 7 positions matching TRBD1. CDR3: CASSPRGQGVWNTEAFF. The DNA for the CDR3 is TGTGCCAGCAGCCCGAGGGGCCAGGGGGTTTGGAACACTGAAGCTTTCTTT.